Listed below are T cell receptor beta chains from one sample, sequenced in a study of cytomegalovirus exposure and HLA in healthy donors. Clones were read by immunoSEQ multiplex PCR, and TCRdb kept only the in-frame ones, dropping some. The sample carries just over 95,000 clones, around 84% recorded once. The sample comprised PBMCs. The receptor source for this set is a middle-aged woman in good health and CMV-seropositive. CDR3s include the opening cysteine and the closing phenylalanine or tryptophan. D genes are given only for firm matches.

J gene | D gene | V gene | CDR3 DNA | CDR3 protein
TRBJ1-1 | . | TRBV7-8 | TGTGCCAGCAGCTTAGCCGGGACTGCTAACACTGAAGCTTTCTTC | CASSLAGTANTEAFF
TRBJ2-1 | TRBD2 | TRBV7-9 | TGTTCCAGCAGCTTAGGGGAGGGCCGCTACAATGAGCAGTTCTTC | CSSSLGEGRYNEQFF
TRBJ2-1 | . | TRBV29-1 | TGCAGCGTTGTTCGGTCTGGTGGCGGAGAAACCTACAATGAGCAGTTCTTC | CSVVRSGGGETYNEQFF
TRBJ2-5 | TRBD2 | TRBV9 | TGTGCCAGCAGCCCCAGGACTAGATCCGAGACCCAGTACTTC | CASSPRTRSETQYF
TRBJ2-7 | . | TRBV11-2 | TGTGCCAGCAGCCTCTTCCAGTACGAGCAGTACTTC | CASSLFQYEQYF
TRBJ2-2 | TRBD2 | TRBV4-1 | TGCGCCAGCAGCCACCAAAGGACTAGTCCGAACACCGGGGAGCTGTTTTTT | CASSHQRTSPNTGELFF
TRBJ1-1 | TRBD1 | TRBV7-9 | TGTGCCAGCAGCTTCAGGGGGGTAGACACTGAAGCTTTCTTT | CASSFRGVDTEAFF
TRBJ2-7 | . | TRBV9 | TGTGCCAGCAGCGCCGGGTGGGAGTACGAGCAGTACTTC | CASSAGWEYEQYF
TRBJ2-2 | . | TRBV6-1 | TGTGCCAGCAGGAGAACCGGGGAGCTGTTTTTT | CASRRTGELFF
TRBJ2-1 | TRBD2 | TRBV5-1 | TGCGCCAGCAGCTTGGAAGGGGCTAGCGGGTATGAGCAGTTCTTC | CASSLEGASGYEQFF